Listed below are T cell receptor beta chains from one sample, sequenced in a study of blood T cell repertoires in COVID-19. The table came from immunoSEQ multiplex PCR; TCRdb's copy has only in-frame clones and leaves some out. The repertoire includes more than 150,000 clones, 90% of them detected once, and about 0.59% sits in the top ten. The sequenced sample consisted of peripheral blood. The receptors were sampled from a man aged 45 to 65 with acute or convalescent COVID-19. Both conserved end residues are trimmed from each CDR3.

v_gene	CDR3aa
TRBV27	ASSLLAGVTYNEQF
TRBV19	ASSSDSLGQWGYT
TRBV7-8	ASKWSRLDTQY
TRBV20-1	SASTGQAKNIQY
TRBV29-1	SVGGQDGYT
TRBV21-1	ASSPLCQGEDTQY
TRBV6-4	ASSDSYSSSTDTQY
TRBV7-6	ASSSGQETGELF
TRBV27	ASSGDRGRNIYGYT
TRBV28	ASMFMRTGNTIY
TRBV18	ASCVLDRQNNEQF
TRBV9	ASSAPLAGVEEQF
TRBV5-5	ASSLAPRQGNTIY
TRBV18	ASSVTMGRTSTSSGNTIY
TRBV19	ASSIARTNGNTIY
TRBV28	ASSSLPDREGTGELF
TRBV24-1	ATSEPSGRNTGELF
TRBV15	ATSRAEDREGLTEAF
TRBV6-2/TRBV6-3	ASSYGQRHNQPQH
TRBV19	ASTRRSSDEQF
TRBV18	ASSPPYGTVSPEAF
TRBV7-2	ASSSARGPVGELF
TRBV9	ASSGQGINEKLF
TRBV28	ASNNPRRSNTGELF
TRBV28	ASSFGQDTGELF
TRBV6-5	ASSSSGGSYEQY
TRBV4-2	ASSQVLGGFHTGELF
TRBV15	ATSVAGGLSTEAF
TRBV18	ASSPNTGYTEAF
TRBV7-8	ASSLDPTGGAYEQY
TRBV4-2	ASSQGQAGGQETQY
TRBV4-2	ASSQDASSGANVLT
TRBV4-3	ASSQNPPQGQDTQY
TRBV5-1	ASSLVDKSNTGELF
TRBV3-1/TRBV3-2	ASSQEGGSNEKLF
TRBV19	ASSIYQKNEQF
TRBV5-1	ASSSTSTDTQY
TRBV5-1	ASSPGITGGYT
TRBV2	ASSVVTLYEQY
TRBV2	ASNDRGISNQPQH
TRBV7-8	ASSPTSGGYNEQF
TRBV5-1	ASSPSGSNTGELF
TRBV7-2	ASSFAGENIQY
TRBV7-2	ASSLGGQGNSPLH
TRBV6-2/TRBV6-3	ASSDTRLPGANVLT
TRBV9	ASRRGSGSTGELF
TRBV5-1	ASSLALRTGGEKLF
TRBV7-3	ASSPGQGEGYT
TRBV4-1	ASSQAGQGTEKLF
TRBV5-1	ASRGANTEAF
TRBV6-5	ASSPRPGGTEAF
TRBV27	ASSLRQGNQPQH
TRBV14	ASSHRLAGSLNEQF
TRBV28	ASSFRGLYSYEQY
TRBV4-2	ASSQEGMRGLLYNEQF